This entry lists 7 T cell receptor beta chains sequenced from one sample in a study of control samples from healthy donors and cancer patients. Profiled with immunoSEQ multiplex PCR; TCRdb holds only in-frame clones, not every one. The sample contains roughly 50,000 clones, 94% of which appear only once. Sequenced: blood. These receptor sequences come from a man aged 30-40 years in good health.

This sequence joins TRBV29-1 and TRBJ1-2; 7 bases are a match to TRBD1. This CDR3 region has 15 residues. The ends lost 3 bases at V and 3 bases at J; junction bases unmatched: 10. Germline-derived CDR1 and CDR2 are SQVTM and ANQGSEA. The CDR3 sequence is CSVDQGEKGDYGYTF. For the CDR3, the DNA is TGCAGCGTTGACCAGGGGGAGAAGGGGGACTATGGCTACACCTTC.

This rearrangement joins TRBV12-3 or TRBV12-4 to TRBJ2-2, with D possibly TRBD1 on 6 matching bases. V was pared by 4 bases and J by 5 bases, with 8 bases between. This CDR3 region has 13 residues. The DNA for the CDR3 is TGTGCCAGCAGTTCCCAGGGGACCGGGGAGCTGTTTTTT. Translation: CASSSQGTGELFF.

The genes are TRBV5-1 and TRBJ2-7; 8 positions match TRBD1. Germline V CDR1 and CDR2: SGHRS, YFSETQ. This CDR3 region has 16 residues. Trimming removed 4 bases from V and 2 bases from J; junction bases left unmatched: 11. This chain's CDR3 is CASSHLEGQVTYEQYF. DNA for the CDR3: TGCGCCAGCAGCCATCTCGAGGGACAGGTGACCTACGAGCAGTACTTC.

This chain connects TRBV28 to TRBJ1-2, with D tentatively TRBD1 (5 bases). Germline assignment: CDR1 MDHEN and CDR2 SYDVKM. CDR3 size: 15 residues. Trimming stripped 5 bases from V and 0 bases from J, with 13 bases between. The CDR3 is CASSTWGGANYGYTF. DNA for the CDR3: TGTGCCAGCAGTACCTGGGGGGGTGCTAACTATGGCTACACCTTC.

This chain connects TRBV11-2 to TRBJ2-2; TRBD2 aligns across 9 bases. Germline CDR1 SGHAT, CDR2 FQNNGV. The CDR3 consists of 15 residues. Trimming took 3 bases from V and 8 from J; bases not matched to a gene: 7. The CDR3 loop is CASSLEAGGRGELFF. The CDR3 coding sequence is TGTGCCAGCAGCTTGGAAGCGGGGGGTAGGGGGGAGCTGTTTTTT.

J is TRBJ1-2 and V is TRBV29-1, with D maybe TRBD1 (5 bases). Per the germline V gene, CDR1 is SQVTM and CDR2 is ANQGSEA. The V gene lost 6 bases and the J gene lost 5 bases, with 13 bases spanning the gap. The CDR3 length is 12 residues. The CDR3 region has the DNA TGCAGCGTGCGCGGGACCCTGTATGGCTACACCTTC. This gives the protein CSVRGTLYGYTF.

The CDR3, as DNA: TGTGCCAGCAGTTTAACAGGAACCCCCTACGAGCAGTACTTC. Amino acid sequence: CASSLTGTPYEQYF. This rearrangement joins TRBV28 to TRBJ2-7; D perhaps matches TRBD1 (5 bases). Germline V gene sequence: CDR1 MDHEN, CDR2 SYDVKM. This CDR3 contains 14 residues. Trimming took 2 bases from V and 2 from J, leaving 10 bases between them.